Listed below are T cell receptor beta chains from one sample, sequenced in a study of T cell responses to AZD1222 COVID-19 vaccine. Assay used: immunoSEQ multiplex PCR; TCRdb lists only in-frame clones, some missing. The sample holds roughly 91,000 clones; approximately 89% are singletons and the top ten take 2.2%. The sample consisted of peripheral blood, taken on day 0 of AZD1222 vaccination. The receptors were sampled from an adult in good health. Each CDR3 is given with its conserved first and last residue.

v_call	j_call	cdr3_aa
TRBV2	TRBJ2-7	CASSEWTPAHYEQYF
TRBV7-2	TRBJ2-1	CASSLQGASNEQFF
TRBV6-2/TRBV6-3	TRBJ1-2	CASSQGAHGYTF
TRBV10-3	TRBJ1-2	CATTDSYGYTF
TRBV5-8	TRBJ1-2	CASRPGTRSWGYTF
TRBV7-2	TRBJ2-1	CASSSGGSGINEQFF
TRBV18	TRBJ1-2	CASSPEGRYGYTF
TRBV5-8	TRBJ2-1	CASKTSGPSYNEQFF
TRBV30	TRBJ1-6	CAWSVSGVAALHF
TRBV5-1	TRBJ1-1	CASSLFAVNTEAFF
TRBV19	TRBJ2-5	CASSFGTSGVKTQYF
TRBV7-8	TRBJ2-1	CASSLVPLATYNEQFF
TRBV7-8	TRBJ1-6	CASSPSGTGPSPLHF
TRBV20-1	TRBJ2-3	CSASVLAGAFGAGTDTQYF
TRBV6-5	TRBJ2-3	CASRVGLGTDTQYF
TRBV18	TRBJ1-4	CASSPPSDRKLFF
TRBV6-5	TRBJ1-2	CASRTQRGGILGYTF
TRBV10-1	TRBJ1-3	CARNGARSRLDGNTIYF
TRBV29-1	TRBJ2-3	CSVVGTKSTDTQYF
TRBV24-1	TRBJ1-5	CATSDLGTGSLNQPQHF
TRBV27	TRBJ2-1	CASSARGGYYNEQFF
TRBV3-1/TRBV3-2	TRBJ2-3	CASSSGTSGTDTQYF